The 18 T cell receptor beta chains below all came from one sample that was sequenced in a study of blood T cell repertoires in COVID-19. Method: immunoSEQ multiplex PCR; TCRdb's copy keeps in-frame clones and lacks some. The sample holds around 260,000 clones, about nine tenths seen once. The specimen sequenced was peripheral blood. The receptors originated from a woman aged 35 to 49 who had recovered from COVID-19.

CDR3 protein: CSAARQGASEQYF. The DNA for the CDR3 is TGCAGCGCTGCGAGACAGGGGGCTAGCGAGCAGTACTTC. The V gene is TRBV29-1, the J gene TRBJ2-7, with TRBD1 matching over 10 bases. CDR3 length: 13 amino acids. CDR1 is SQVTM, CDR2 ANQGSEA, per germline. Trimming removed 7 bases from V and 6 bases from J; junction bases left unmatched: 9.

The chain is built from TRBV20-1 and TRBJ1-1, with D unclear. With 1 base removed from V and 8 bases from J, the gap between germline ends came to 8 bases. The length of the CDR3 is 11 residues. Germline V gives CDR1 DFQATT, CDR2 SNEGSKA (reference sequence). The CDR3 coding sequence is TGCAGTGCTAGAGTGACGGAGGAAGCTTTCTTT. This gives the protein CSARVTEEAFF.

J is TRBJ2-7 and V is TRBV19, with 7 bases that match TRBD2. The V segment lost 7 bases and the J segment 2 bases; nucleotides outside the gene matches: 5. The germline V gene has CDR1 LNHDA and CDR2 SQIVND (reference sequence). The CDR3 loop spans 13 amino acids. The CDR3 spells CASTAGNPYEQYF. The DNA for the CDR3 is TGTGCCAGTACAGCGGGGAACCCCTACGAGCAGTACTTC.

The V gene is TRBV5-1, the J gene TRBJ2-2; perhaps TRBD2 as D (6 bases). This CDR3 region has 16 residues. In germline, CDR1 is SGHRS, CDR2 YFSETQ. Trimming cost V 2 bases and J 4 bases, with 15 bases left between them. In DNA, the CDR3 is TGCGCCAGCAGCTTAGGACACCCGGGACTCACCGGGGAGCTGTTTTTT. Translated: CASSLGHPGLTGELFF.

CDR3: CASSPGTSDEQFF. In nucleotides, the CDR3 is TGCGCCAGCAGCCCCGGGACTAGCGATGAGCAGTTCTTC. The chain employs TRBV5-1 and TRBJ2-1; 10 bases match TRBD2. Trimming cost V 4 bases and J 8 bases; bases outside gene matches: 3. CDR1 and CDR2 (germline): SGHRS, YFSETQ. There are 13 residues in the CDR3.

The chain combines TRBV5-1 with TRBJ2-1; 8 bases are a match to TRBD1. Looked up from germline, CDR1 is SGHRS and CDR2 is YFSETQ. CDR3 length: 14 residues. The V gene end was trimmed by 4 bases and the J gene end by 8 bases; junction bases not matched to a gene: 8. CDR3 in DNA: TGCGCCAGCAGCCCCCGGAACAGGGGGGATGAGCAGTTCTTC. It specifies CASSPRNRGDEQFF.

The chain combines TRBV6-6 with TRBJ2-1; perhaps TRBD1 as D (7 bases). Germline CDR1 and CDR2: MNHNY and SVGAGI (reference sequence). The CDR3 has 15 residues. Trimming took off 2 bases at V and 4 bases at J, with 12 bases between the two ends. CDR3 DNA: TGTGCCAGCAGTTACGGCGGGACAGCATACAATGAGCAGTTCTTC. Its translation is CASSYGGTAYNEQFF.

The V gene is TRBV5-6, the J gene TRBJ2-5, with a tentative D call TRBD2 (7 bases). Germline V gives CDR1 SGHDT, CDR2 YYEEEE. The CDR3 runs to 13 residues. V lost 6 bases and J 5 bases, leaving 14 bases between the germline ends. The CDR3 spells CASTRGAVETQYF. CDR3 in DNA: TGTGCCAGCACCCGGGGGGCGGTCGAGACCCAGTACTTC.

This rearrangement joins TRBV6-5 to TRBJ1-1; no clear D. Germline V gene lookup returns CDR1 MNHEY and CDR2 SVGAGI. V was pared by 0 bases and J by 6 bases, with 11 bases between. This CDR3 comprises 14 residues. CDR3 DNA: TGTGCCAGCAGTTACTCTTCGGGGTTCGCTGAAGCTTTCTTT. This encodes CASSYSSGFAEAFF.

Only a few counts were recorded for this clone. This chain links TRBV27 with TRBJ2-2; 8 positions agree with TRBD2. The CDR3 has 16 residues. CDR1 and CDR2 from the germline V gene are MNHEY and SMNVEV (reference sequence). V lost 3 bases to trimming and J lost 1 base; unmatched junction nucleotides: 4. CDR3 in DNA: TGTGCCAGCAGTTTCTCGAGCGGGGGGAACACCGGGGAGCTGTTTTTT. This encodes CASSFSSGGNTGELFF.

The chain recombines TRBV19 with TRBJ2-3; 12 nucleotides line up with TRBD2. V was pared by 5 bases and J by 1 base, with 7 bases of the junction left unmatched. The CDR3 has 17 residues. Per germline, CDR1 LNHDA and CDR2 SQIVND (reference sequence). DNA for the CDR3: TGTGCCAGTAGTCCCCGACTAGCGGGGGTCGGCACAGATACGCAGTATTTT. It codes for CASSPRLAGVGTDTQYF.

This chain joins TRBV18 and TRBJ1-1, with D perhaps matching TRBD1 (6 bases). Germline CDR1 and CDR2: KGHSH and LQKENI. V was clipped by 5 bases and J by 1 base, with 8 bases between them. CDR3 size: 13 residues. In nucleotides, the CDR3 is TGTGCCAGCTCATGGGGACAGAACACTGAAGCTTTCTTT. Translation: CASSWGQNTEAFF.

This rearrangement joins TRBV11-2 to TRBJ2-1, with TRBD2 matching over 13 bases. After removal of 4 bases from V and 10 bases from J, the junction contained 10 bases not matched to a gene. CDR1 is SGHAT and CDR2 is FQNNGV in the germline V gene. This CDR3 has 16 residues. This chain's CDR3 is CASSSILAGGAREQFF. The DNA for the CDR3 is TGTGCCAGCAGCTCTATACTAGCGGGGGGGGCTAGAGAGCAGTTCTTC.

This clone was recorded once. The V gene is TRBV5-1, the J gene TRBJ2-1, with TRBD2 matching 11 bases. V lost 0 bases and J lost 9; bases outside the gene matches: 5. The CDR3 totals 15 residues. Germline CDR1 reads SGHRS; CDR2 reads YFSETQ. The CDR3 DNA reads TGCGCCAGCAGCTTGGTACTAGCGGGGGAGGGTGAGCAGTTCTTC. This translates into CASSLVLAGEGEQFF.

J is TRBJ1-1 and V is TRBV30, with unresolved D. This CDR3 is built from 9 residues. Trimming stripped 8 bases from V and 4 bases from J, with 5 bases between. The V gene's germline CDR1 is GTSNPN and CDR2 SVGIG (reference sequence). CDR3 amino acids: CAAGTEAFF. DNA of the CDR3: TGTGCCGCGGGCACTGAAGCTTTCTTT. Full variable domain (missing parts from reference TRBV30 and TRBJ1-1): SQTIHQWPATLVQPVGSPLSLECTVEGTSNPNLYWYRQAAGRGLQLLFYSVGIGQISSEVPQNLSASRPQDRQFILSSKKLLLSDSGFYLCAAGTEAFFGQGTRLTVV.

The chain links TRBV6-5 to TRBJ1-1; 7 bases map to TRBD1. Trimming removed 8 bases from V and 3 bases from J; junction bases left unmatched: 6. The germline V gene has CDR1 MNHEY and CDR2 SVGAGI. The CDR3 has 13 amino acids. For the CDR3, the DNA is TGTGCCAGCGGCATACAGGGGTACACTGAAGCTTTCTTT. This sequence encodes CASGIQGYTEAFF.

This chain links TRBV6-6 with TRBJ2-7; TRBD1 might be the D (6 bases). The CDR3 runs 15 residues. Trimming shortened V by 2 bases and J by 0 bases, and 11 bases separated the two germline ends. Germline values: CDR1 MNHNY, CDR2 SVGAGI (reference sequence). The CDR3 bases are TGTGCCAGCAGTTACGGGCAGGGGATCTCCTACGAGCAGTACTTC. Translation: CASSYGQGISYEQYF.

J is TRBJ2-5 and V is TRBV6-2 or TRBV6-3; D remains unclear. Germline CDR1 is MNHEY and CDR2 is SVGEGT. V lost 4 bases and J 0 bases, leaving 6 bases between the germline ends. This CDR3 region has 13 residues. Here the CDR3 reads CASSSDNQETQYF. The CDR3 DNA sequence: TGTGCCAGCAGTTCTGACAACCAAGAGACCCAGTACTTC.